Below are 22 T cell receptor beta chains sequenced from a single sample in a study of early T cells in non-severe SARS-CoV-2 infection. TCRdb passed the 5' RACE reads through MiXCR, listing each CDR3 protein once. The table has some 87,000 distinct CDR3 sequences, approximately 13% seen once. The specimen was whole blood. These receptors came from an adult who was a healthcare worker with PCR-confirmed SARS-CoV-2 infection or an uninfected control (not recorded which).

The genes are TRBV29-1 and TRBJ2-5, with TRBD1 identical over 7 bases. Trimming took 6 bases from V and 4 from J; bases not matched to a gene: 5. The germline CDR1 and CDR2 sequences are SQVTM and ANQGSEA. The CDR3 runs to 12 residues. CDR3 DNA: TGCAGCGTCGGACAGGACGTAGAGACCCAGTACTTC. Translated: CSVGQDVETQYF.

This clonotype was seen ten or more times. The chain uses TRBV14 and TRBJ1-2; 9 bases agree with TRBD1. Germline V gene data show CDR1 as SGHDN and CDR2 as FVKESK. The CDR3 contains 15 residues. Germline trimming cut 0 bases from V and 4 bases from J; bases unmatched to any gene: 3. This chain's CDR3 is CASSQDLTGGYGYTF. DNA for the CDR3: TGTGCCAGCAGCCAAGATCTGACAGGGGGCTATGGCTACACCTTC. The variable domain in full, with the rest retrieved from reference TRBV14 and TRBJ1-2, is EAGVTQFPSHSVIEKGQTVTLRCDPISGHDNLYWYRRVMGKEIKFLLHFVKESKQDESGMPNNRFLAERTGGTYSTLKVQPAELEDSGVYFCASSQDLTGGYGYTFGSGTRLTVV.

This clonotype was counted between two and nine times. The V call is TRBV12-2, the J call TRBJ2-3; no check of the table's D call, TRBD2, against the DNA was made. TRBV12-2 is an annotated pseudogene. The CDR3 extends over 18 amino acids. The CDR3 DNA sequence: TGTGCAAGTCGCTTAGCGGAGGCAGGGCCCCACAGCACAGATACGCAGTATTTT. It is translated as CASRLAEAGPHSTDTQYF.

This clonotype has only one observation. It may be a read error: a sequence one base away is much more abundant. The rearrangement uses TRBV6-4 and TRBJ2-3; TRBD2 might be the D (6 bases). V lost 8 bases and J 0 bases, leaving 9 bases between the germline ends. CDR3 length: 13 amino acids. Germline V CDR1 and CDR2: MRHNA, SNTAGT. CDR3 nucleotides: TGTGCCAGCGGCGGGACTAGCACAGATACGCAGTATTTT. Amino acids: CASGGTSTDTQYF.

This clonotype has ten or more counts. This chain joins TRBV27 and TRBJ2-3, with unresolved D. V shed 6 bases and J shed 3 bases, with 13 bases lying between them. Germline V lookup: CDR1 MNHEY, CDR2 SMNVEV (reference sequence). This CDR3 is 14 amino acids long. This chain's CDR3 is CASRGIRRTDTQYF. The CDR3 DNA reads as TGTGCCAGCAGAGGGATTAGAAGGACAGATACGCAGTATTTT.

The J gene is TRBJ1-1, the V gene TRBV18, with 10 bases lining up with TRBD1. CDR3 length: 18 amino acids. Germline V gives CDR1 KGHSH, CDR2 LQKENI. The V gene end was trimmed by 4 bases and the J gene end by 0 bases; junction bases not matched to a gene: 11. The CDR3 region has the DNA TGTGCCAGCTCACTTGACAGGGGGCTTTCCCGAGTGAACACTGAAGCTTTCTTT. It encodes CASSLDRGLSRVNTEAFF.

Many counts were recorded for this clonotype. The chain links TRBV20-1 to TRBJ1-2; D unclear. V gave up 5 bases and J gave up 4 bases, with 14 bases separating them. Germline CDR1 and CDR2: DFQATT and SNEGSKA (reference sequence). The CDR3 covers 13 residues. In DNA, the CDR3 is TGCAGTGCTTTTATAATCCGATCCTATGGCTACACCTTC. Translating it yields CSAFIIRSYGYTF.

This clonotype was seen just once. A clone one base away is much larger, so this may be a read error. The chain has TRBV28 and TRBJ1-5, with TRBD1 as a possible D gene (5 bases). This CDR3 is 13 amino acids long. Germline CDR1 MDHEN, CDR2 SYDVKM. With 9 bases removed from V and 1 base from J, the gap between germline ends came to 10 bases. CDR3 sequence reads: CASTWDSNQPQHF. Here the CDR3 DNA reads TGTGCCAGTACCTGGGACAGCAATCAGCCCCAGCATTTT. Using reference TRBV28 and TRBJ1-5 for the parts outside the CDR3, the full variable domain is DVKVTQSSRYLVKRTGEKVFLECVQDMDHENMFWYRQDPGLGLRLIYFSYDVKMKEKGDIPEGYSVSREKKERFSLILESASTNQTSMYLCASTWDSNQPQHFGDGTRLSIL.

This clonotype was detected many times. The J gene is TRBJ1-1, the V gene TRBV2; no clear D. Trimming cost V 3 bases and J 8 bases, with 13 bases left between them. The germline gives CDR1 SNHLY, CDR2 FYNNEI. The CDR3 runs 13 residues. CDR3 in DNA: TGTGCCAGCAGTGAGAGAAGGATGGGGGAAGCTTTCTTT. Amino acid sequence: CASSERRMGEAFF.

The V and J genes are TRBV20-1 and TRBJ2-3; TRBD2 aligns across 9 bases. V was pared by 2 bases and J by 4 bases, with 4 bases of the junction left unmatched. The CDR3 is 14 amino acids. The germline V gene encodes CDR1 DFQATT and CDR2 SNEGSKA (reference sequence). The CDR3 region is CSARLRGGSDTQYF. The DNA for the CDR3 is TGCAGTGCTAGATTGCGGGGGGGCTCAGATACGCAGTATTTT.

The chain uses TRBV9 and TRBJ2-5; TRBD1 matches 10 bases. The CDR3 is made up of 16 amino acids. Germline V gives CDR1 SGDLS, CDR2 YYNGEE. V lost 3 bases, J lost 4 bases, and 9 bases stayed unmatched. Written as DNA, the CDR3 is TGTGCCAGCAGCGCAACGACAGGGGGCGGGCGAGAGACCCAGTACTTC. This gives the protein CASSATTGGGRETQYF. Using reference TRBV9 and TRBJ2-5 for the parts outside the CDR3, the full variable domain is DSGVTQTPKHLITATGQRVTLRCSPRSGDLSVYWYQQSLDQGLQFLIQYYNGEERAKGNILERFSAQQFPDLHSELNLSSLELGDSALYFCASSATTGGGRETQYFGPGTRLLVL.

This clonotype was counted many times. The rearrangement uses TRBV10-2 and TRBJ2-5; 12 bases are a match to TRBD2. Germline V gives CDR1 WSHSY, CDR2 SAAADI. The CDR3 covers 15 residues. Trimming removed 6 bases from V and 2 bases from J; junction bases left unmatched: 4. CDR3 residues: CASSETSGGQETQYF. In DNA form, the CDR3 reads TGCGCCAGCAGCGAGACTAGCGGGGGTCAAGAGACCCAGTACTTC.

In regard to this clonotype: Given a much more abundant clone one base away, this may be a read error. The chain carries TRBV6-4 and TRBJ2-1; TRBD2 matches 12 bases. V was clipped by 4 bases and J by 4 bases; unmatched bases: 2. From germline, CDR1 is MRHNA and CDR2 SNTAGT. The CDR3 is 15 amino acids. For the CDR3, the DNA is TGTGCCAGCAGTGGCCTAGCGGGGGGGTACAATGAGCAGTTCTTC. Translating gives CASSGLAGGYNEQFF.

The chain is built from TRBV10-3 and TRBJ2-3; 10 bases map to TRBD2. Germline loops: CDR1 ENHRY, CDR2 SYGVKD. The J segment lost 1 base and the V segment lost 6 bases, leaving 10 bases of the junction unmatched. The CDR3 runs to 17 residues. CDR3 coding DNA: TGTGCCATCAGGGGGTTCCTAGCGGGGGCCGGCACAGATACGCAGTATTTT. It specifies CAIRGFLAGAGTDTQYF.

A remark on this clonotype: One base away lies a much larger clone, so this may be a sequencing read error. Because the CDR3 is missing its conserved closing phenylalanine or tryptophan, this is likely a read error. The rearrangement uses TRBV18 and TRBJ2-2; tentatively, D is TRBD2 (5 bases). This CDR3 has 14 amino acids. Trimming cost V 0 bases and J 5 bases, with 7 bases left between them. Germline values: CDR1 KGHSH, CDR2 LQKENI. For the CDR3, the DNA is TGTGCCAGCTCACCACCCACGGGGACCGGGGAGCTGTTTTCT. Its translation: CASSPPTGTGELFS.

The chain recombines TRBV4-2 with TRBJ1-5; 9 nucleotides agree with TRBD1. This CDR3 spans 15 amino acids. Trimming removed 8 bases from V and 2 bases from J; junction bases left unmatched: 7. Germline V gene data show CDR1 as LGHNA and CDR2 as YNFKEQ. The CDR3 sequence: CASRGQGDGNQPQHF. In nucleotides, the CDR3 is TGTGCCAGCCGGGGACAGGGCGATGGCAATCAGCCCCAGCATTTT.

This clonotype was seen ten or more times. The CDR3 reads CASSLEFF. The DNA of the CDR3 is TGTGCCAGCAGCCTAGAGTTCTTC. The rearrangement links TRBV7-9 to TRBJ2-1; no definite D call. The germline CDR1 and CDR2 sequences are SEHNR and FQNEAQ (reference sequence). Between the trimmed V and J ends, which lost 5 bases and 14 bases, there was a span of 4 bases. The CDR3 loop spans 8 amino acids. Variable domain in full (rest from reference TRBV7-9 and TRBJ2-1): DTGVSQNPRHKITKRGQNVTFRCDPISEHNRLYWYRQTLGQGPEFLTYFQNEAQLEKSRLLSDRFSAERPKGSFSTLEIQRTEQGDSAMYLCASSLEFFGPGTRLTVL.

Judged by abundance, this clonotype is medium-sized. This chain connects TRBV2 to TRBJ1-3; 7 bases agree with TRBD1. The ends lost 8 bases at V and 4 bases at J; junction bases unmatched: 11. There are 15 residues in the CDR3. Per the germline V gene, CDR1 is SNHLY and CDR2 is FYNNEI. Here the CDR3 reads CASLFTGAGGNTIYF. In nucleotides, the CDR3 is TGTGCCAGCCTCTTCACAGGGGCTGGCGGAAACACCATATATTTT. The full variable domain, with the rest looked up from reference TRBV2 and TRBJ1-3, is EPEVTQTPSHQVTQMGQEVILRCVPISNHLYFYWYRQILGQKVEFLVSFYNNEISEKSEIFDDQFSVERPDGSNFTLKIRSTKLEDSAMYFCASLFTGAGGNTIYFGEGSWLTVV.

The gene calls are TRBV5-1 and TRBJ1-2; TRBD1 matches 7 bases. The CDR3 loop spans 15 amino acids. Germline-derived CDR1 and CDR2 are SGHRS and YFSETQ. V was pared by 6 bases and J by 4 bases, with 12 bases of the junction left unmatched. The CDR3 reads CASKTTAGQRYGYTF. CDR3 nucleotide sequence: TGCGCCAGCAAGACTACCGCGGGACAGCGCTATGGCTACACCTTC.

This clonotype was picked up many times. This sequence joins TRBV27 and TRBJ2-7, with 7 bases that match TRBD1. The CDR3 has 14 residues. Germline-derived CDR1 and CDR2 are MNHEY and SMNVEV (reference sequence). With V trimmed by 5 bases and J by 1 base, 5 bases remained unmatched. The CDR3 here is CASSTRQGSYEQYF. The CDR3 DNA follows: TGTGCCAGCAGTACGCGACAGGGATCCTACGAGCAGTACTTC.

This clonotype was counted at least ten times. The J gene is TRBJ2-7, the V gene TRBV11-2, with 7 bases fitting TRBD2. Germline values: CDR1 SGHAT, CDR2 FQNNGV. The CDR3 extends over 14 amino acids. Trimming cost V 0 bases and J 6 bases; bases outside gene matches: 5. CDR3 in amino acids: CASSLDFGRREQYF. The CDR3, as DNA: TGTGCCAGCAGCTTAGATTTCGGGAGGCGCGAGCAGTACTTC.

The sample holds one count of this clonotype. The V call is TRBV20-1, the J call TRBJ2-2; D remains unclear. Per germline, CDR1 DFQATT and CDR2 SNEGSKA (reference sequence). CDR3 length: 12 residues. Trimming removed 3 bases from V and 3 bases from J, with 5 bases in between. CDR3 sequence reads: CSASPHTGELFF. The CDR3 coding sequence is TGCAGTGCTAGCCCGCACACCGGGGAGCTGTTTTTT.